These 7 T cell receptor beta chains came from one sample sequenced in a study of radiotherapy plus CTLA-4 blockade in lung cancer. Assay used: immunoSEQ multiplex PCR; TCRdb lists only in-frame clones, some missing. The sample has 35,000 to 55,000 clones, about 74% seen once. This specimen consisted of peripheral blood, obtained from a patient treated with radiotherapy plus ipilimumab. The receptors stem from a human donor with non-small cell lung cancer whose response to radiotherapy plus ipilimumab could not be evaluated.

This sequence joins TRBV7-3 and TRBJ2-5; D gene unclear. The germline V gene encodes CDR1 SGHTA and CDR2 FQGTGA. This CDR3 spans 13 amino acids. V was trimmed by 2 bases and J by 2 bases, leaving 6 bases between them. The CDR3 reads CASSLQEQETQYF. The CDR3 DNA reads TGTGCCAGCAGCTTACAGGAACAAGAGACCCAGTACTTC. Looking up the rest from reference TRBV7-3 and TRBJ2-5 gives the full variable domain: GAGVSQTPSNKVTEKGKYVELRCDPISGHTALYWYRQSLGQGPEFLIYFQGTGAADDSGLPNDRFFAVRPEGSVSTLKIQRTERGDSAVYLCASSLQEQETQYFGPGTRLLVL.

This chain links TRBV28 with TRBJ1-5; D not resolved. The germline V gene encodes CDR1 MDHEN and CDR2 SYDVKM. This CDR3 region has 15 residues. Trimming took off 6 bases at V and 3 bases at J, with 15 bases between the two ends. The CDR3 is CASSLRGAPNQPQHF. CDR3 DNA: TGTGCCAGCAGCCTCCGAGGTGCCCCCAATCAGCCCCAGCATTTT.

This clone was detected once. The chain combines TRBV5-4 with TRBJ2-2; 12 bases map to TRBD1. The CDR3 totals 16 residues. J was trimmed by 3 bases and V by 3 bases; bases with no gene match: 3. Germline V gene lookup returns CDR1 SGHNT and CDR2 YYREEE (reference sequence). In DNA form, the CDR3 reads TGTGCCAGCAGCTCGGGACAGGGGGCATACACCGGGGAGCTGTTTTTT. Encoded protein: CASSSGQGAYTGELFF.

This rearrangement joins TRBV5-6 to TRBJ1-1; no clear D. V was trimmed by 4 bases and J by 4 bases, leaving 11 bases between them. The CDR3 runs 13 residues. CDR1 SGHDT and CDR2 YYEEEE come from the germline V gene. Here the CDR3 reads CASSRGLSTEAFF. The DNA for the CDR3 is TGTGCCAGCAGCCGAGGACTAAGCACTGAAGCTTTCTTT.

This clone was counted only a few times. CDR3 DNA: TGCGCCAGCAGCTTGACATTCATGAACACTGAAGCTTTCTTT. Translation: CASSLTFMNTEAFF. The V and J genes are TRBV5-1 and TRBJ1-1; D is unresolved. Germline V lookup: CDR1 SGHRS, CDR2 YFSETQ. Trimming removed 1 base from V and 0 bases from J, with 7 bases in between. CDR3 length: 14 residues. The entire variable domain, with the rest obtained from reference TRBV5-1 and TRBJ1-1, is as follows: KAGVTQTPRYLIKTRGQQVTLSCSPISGHRSVSWYQQTPGQGLQFLFEYFSETQRNKGNFPGRFSGRQFSNSRSEMNVSTLELGDSALYLCASSLTFMNTEAFFGQGTRLTVV.

The CDR3 nucleotides are TGTGCCAGCAGCTTAGCGAGGCAGCCTGGAAACACCATATATTTT. Amino acid sequence: CASSLARQPGNTIYF. The V gene is TRBV7-8, the J gene TRBJ1-3; D uncertain. This CDR3 spans 15 amino acids. Trimming pared 0 bases from V and 2 bases from J, leaving 8 bases between. Germline CDR1 and CDR2: SGHVS and FQNEAQ.

The chain recombines TRBV5-4 with TRBJ2-2; weak D call: TRBD2 (6 bases). The CDR3 consists of 16 residues. V was clipped by 0 bases and J by 1 base, with 10 bases between them. CDR1 is SGHNT and CDR2 is YYREEE in the germline V gene (reference sequence). The CDR3 nucleotides are TGTGCCAGCAGCTTGGTGAGCGGGCTGAACACCGGGGAGCTGTTTTTT. Its protein is CASSLVSGLNTGELFF.